This T cell receptor (beta chain) was retrieved from a study of T cell responses to AZD1222 COVID-19 vaccine. Notes on the study in general: Clonal diversity was possibly underestimated, and the donors were mostly white British, with more females. Seropositive at baseline were only a handful of AZD1222 recipients. Sampled repertoires all dated from after the peak T cell response. CD4 TCRs linked to vaccination spanned spike, dominating at 160-218 and 743-854.

This clone was detected once. Its antigen is currently unknown. From germline, CDR1 is LGHNT and CDR2 FRNRAP. The CDR3 loop spans 13 amino acids. V was clipped by 6 bases and J by 2 bases, with 10 bases between them. Clones were sequenced by immunoSEQ multiplex PCR, and TCRdb holds only the in-frame ones, with some missing. The sample contains around 150,000 clones, 90% to 95% of which appear only once. The specimen was peripheral blood, collected on day 0 of AZD1222 vaccination. This chain links TRBV12-5 with TRBJ2-5, with D possibly being TRBD2 (5 bases). The receptor comes from an adult in good health. CDR3 in amino acids: CASGIALQETQYF. The DNA for the CDR3 is TGTGCTAGTGGGATAGCGCTTCAAGAGACCCAGTACTTC.